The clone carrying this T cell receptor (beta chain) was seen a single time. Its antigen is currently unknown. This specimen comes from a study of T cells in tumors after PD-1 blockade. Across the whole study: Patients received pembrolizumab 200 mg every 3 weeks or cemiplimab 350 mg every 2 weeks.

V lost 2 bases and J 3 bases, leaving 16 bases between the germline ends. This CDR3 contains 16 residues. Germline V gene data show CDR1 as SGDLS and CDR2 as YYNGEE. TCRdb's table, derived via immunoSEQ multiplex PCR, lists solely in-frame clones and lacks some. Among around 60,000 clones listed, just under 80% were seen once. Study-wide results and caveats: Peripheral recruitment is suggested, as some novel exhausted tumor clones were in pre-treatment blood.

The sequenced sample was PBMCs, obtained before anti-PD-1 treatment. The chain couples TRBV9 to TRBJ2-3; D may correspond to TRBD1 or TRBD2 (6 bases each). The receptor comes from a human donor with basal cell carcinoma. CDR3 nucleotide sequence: TGTGCCAGCAGCGTTTCCGGGGGCCCTCGGACAGATACGCAGTATTTT. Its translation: CASSVSGGPRTDTQYF.